This is a list of T cell receptor beta chains from one sample in a study of CD39 and CD103 CD8 tumor-infiltrating T cells. This table comes from immunoSEQ multiplex PCR, and its TCRdb copy is limited to in-frame clones, with some not included. Of 3,500 to 5,500 clones in the sample, more than 55% are singletons; the top ten hold 9.5% to 15%. Sequencing was performed on CD8+ T cells sorted from blood. These receptors were obtained from a human donor with head and neck squamous cell carcinoma. The CDR3 runs from the conserved cysteine through the conserved F or W. The order of the fields is D gene, clone size, V gene, J gene, CDR3 DNA, CDR3 protein. The D gene is left open where the match is weak. The listing skips clone size in some rows; elsewhere it reads once, few, many or a size class.

d_call: TRBD1
clone_size: .
v_call: TRBV6-5
j_call: TRBJ1-1
cdr3_nt: TGTGCCAGCAGTCTGACAGGGGAGTACACTGAAGCTTTCTTT
cdr3_aa: CASSLTGEYTEAFF

d_call: TRBD1
clone_size: .
v_call: TRBV18
j_call: TRBJ1-2
cdr3_nt: TGTGCCAGCTCACCAAGGGACAGGGTGTCTAACTATGGCTACACCTTC
cdr3_aa: CASSPRDRVSNYGYTF

d_call: .
clone_size: .
v_call: TRBV6-4
j_call: TRBJ2-4
cdr3_nt: TGTGCCAGCAGCCCTTTACCGGGGGGCGAGGGAAACATTCAGTACTTC
cdr3_aa: CASSPLPGGEGNIQYF

d_call: TRBD1
clone_size: once
v_call: TRBV6-1
j_call: TRBJ2-5
cdr3_nt: TGTGCCAGCAGTGAAGTGGGACAGCCACGGGAGACCCAGTACTTC
cdr3_aa: CASSEVGQPRETQYF

d_call: TRBD2
clone_size: .
v_call: TRBV6-4
j_call: TRBJ2-3
cdr3_nt: TGTGCCAGCAGTGACTCCGGCGGGGGGTCAGATACGCAGTATTTT
cdr3_aa: CASSDSGGGSDTQYF

d_call: .
clone_size: .
v_call: TRBV7-2
j_call: TRBJ2-3
cdr3_nt: TGTGCCACCTCTTGGGAGAACACAGATACGCAGTATTTT
cdr3_aa: CATSWENTDTQYF

d_call: .
clone_size: once
v_call: TRBV6-1
j_call: TRBJ1-6
cdr3_nt: TGTGCCAGCAGTGAGAATGAGGATTCACCCCTCCACTTT
cdr3_aa: CASSENEDSPLHF

d_call: TRBD1
clone_size: few
v_call: TRBV19
j_call: TRBJ1-6
cdr3_nt: TGTGCCAGTAGCCCCGGGACAGATAATTCACCCCTCCACTTT
cdr3_aa: CASSPGTDNSPLHF

d_call: .
clone_size: .
v_call: TRBV21-1
j_call: TRBJ2-7
cdr3_nt: TGTGCCAGCAGCCCTTATCAGGGGACCCACGAGCAGTACTTC
cdr3_aa: CASSPYQGTHEQYF

d_call: TRBD2
clone_size: .
v_call: TRBV10-2
j_call: TRBJ2-3
cdr3_nt: TGCGCCAGCAGTGACCCCAGCGGGGGCCGAGATACGCAGTATTTT
cdr3_aa: CASSDPSGGRDTQYF

d_call: TRBD1
clone_size: .
v_call: TRBV7-9
j_call: TRBJ2-7
cdr3_nt: TGTGCCAGCAGCCCACAGAACGGGGGGGGACAGGGGGACCCCTACGAGCAGTACTTC
cdr3_aa: CASSPQNGGGQGDPYEQYF

d_call: TRBD1
clone_size: few
v_call: TRBV7-9
j_call: TRBJ1-1
cdr3_nt: TGTGCCAGCAGCTACCGGGACAGCAAAAACACTGAAGCTTTCTTT
cdr3_aa: CASSYRDSKNTEAFF

d_call: .
clone_size: once
v_call: TRBV30
j_call: TRBJ1-2
cdr3_nt: TGTGCCTGGATAGGAGCGGATGCCTATGGCTACACCTTC
cdr3_aa: CAWIGADAYGYTF

d_call: TRBD1
clone_size: few
v_call: TRBV30
j_call: TRBJ2-7
cdr3_nt: TGTGCCTGGAGCACCGGGACAGGTTTCTACGAGCAGTACTTC
cdr3_aa: CAWSTGTGFYEQYF

d_call: .
clone_size: .
v_call: TRBV5-4
j_call: TRBJ1-1
cdr3_nt: TGTGCCAGCAGCACGGGGGTTTTGAACACTGAAGCTTTCTTT
cdr3_aa: CASSTGVLNTEAFF

d_call: TRBD1
clone_size: once
v_call: TRBV7-6
j_call: TRBJ1-4
cdr3_nt: TGTGCCAGCAGCGATACAGGGGTTGTTTTTGAAAAACTGTTTTTT
cdr3_aa: CASSDTGVVFEKLFF

d_call: .
clone_size: .
v_call: TRBV4-1
j_call: TRBJ1-4
cdr3_nt: TGCGCCAGCAGCCAAGCACAGGGTAATGAAAAACTGTTTTTT
cdr3_aa: CASSQAQGNEKLFF

d_call: .
clone_size: .
v_call: TRBV27
j_call: TRBJ2-7
cdr3_nt: TGTGCCAGCAGTTTATCGTGGGGCGCCTACGAGCAGTACTTC
cdr3_aa: CASSLSWGAYEQYF

d_call: TRBD2
clone_size: .
v_call: TRBV5-1
j_call: TRBJ2-3
cdr3_nt: TGCGCCAGCAGCTTTTTTAGCGGGGGGACCACAGATACGCAGTATTTT
cdr3_aa: CASSFFSGGTTDTQYF

d_call: .
clone_size: few
v_call: TRBV28
j_call: TRBJ1-1
cdr3_nt: TGTGCCAGCAGTCCAACCGGGACAAAGGTGTCCCTGGACACTGAAGCTTTCTTT
cdr3_aa: CASSPTGTKVSLDTEAFF

d_call: .
clone_size: .
v_call: TRBV21-1
j_call: TRBJ1-6
cdr3_nt: TGTGCCAGCAGCAAAGGGGGAGGGCAAGGGTCACCCCTCCACTTT
cdr3_aa: CASSKGGGQGSPLHF

d_call: .
clone_size: few
v_call: TRBV7-2
j_call: TRBJ2-7
cdr3_nt: TGTGCCAGCAGCTTTTCCGGCGGATTCTCCTACGAGCAGTACTTC
cdr3_aa: CASSFSGGFSYEQYF

d_call: .
clone_size: once
v_call: TRBV6-6
j_call: TRBJ1-3
cdr3_nt: TGTGCCAGCAGTCCGGACACCATCTCTGGAAACACCATATATTTT
cdr3_aa: CASSPDTISGNTIYF

d_call: .
clone_size: .
v_call: TRBV7-8
j_call: TRBJ2-5
cdr3_nt: TGTGCCAGCAGCTTAGGGACAGTTCTCCAAGAGACCCAGTACTTC
cdr3_aa: CASSLGTVLQETQYF

d_call: TRBD1
clone_size: .
v_call: TRBV6-5
j_call: TRBJ2-1
cdr3_nt: TGTGCCAGCAGTTCCTTGACAGGGAGCTCCTACAATGAGCAGTTCTTC
cdr3_aa: CASSSLTGSSYNEQFF

d_call: .
clone_size: .
v_call: TRBV7-8
j_call: TRBJ2-7
cdr3_nt: TGTGCCAGCAGCTTAGTGGGTGGGAGCGCTGCCTACGAGCAGTACTTC
cdr3_aa: CASSLVGGSAAYEQYF

d_call: TRBD1
clone_size: once
v_call: TRBV10-3
j_call: TRBJ2-3
cdr3_nt: TGTGCCATCAGTGAGTCCACAGGGGGCCAAGATACGCAGTATTTT
cdr3_aa: CAISESTGGQDTQYF

d_call: .
clone_size: .
v_call: TRBV4-1
j_call: TRBJ2-1
cdr3_nt: TGCGCCAGCAGCCAAGTAAGGAGGGGACTGGATGAGCAGTTCTTC
cdr3_aa: CASSQVRRGLDEQFF

d_call: .
clone_size: .
v_call: TRBV29-1
j_call: TRBJ1-2
cdr3_nt: TGCAGCGTTGAAGTCCGCTATGGCTACACCTTC
cdr3_aa: CSVEVRYGYTF

d_call: TRBD1
clone_size: .
v_call: TRBV9
j_call: TRBJ1-1
cdr3_nt: TGTGCCAGCAGCTCCCATCCGGGACAGGTTGATTTCTTT
cdr3_aa: CASSSHPGQVDFF

d_call: TRBD2
clone_size: .
v_call: TRBV6-4
j_call: TRBJ2-3
cdr3_nt: TGTGCCAGCAGTGCTAGCGGGGAGACCACAGATACGCAGTATTTT
cdr3_aa: CASSASGETTDTQYF

d_call: .
clone_size: .
v_call: TRBV6-5
j_call: TRBJ1-6
cdr3_nt: TGTGCCAGCAGTTTATGGAGGAGCTCCTATAATTCACCCCTCCACTTT
cdr3_aa: CASSLWRSSYNSPLHF

d_call: TRBD2
clone_size: .
v_call: TRBV7-9
j_call: TRBJ2-7
cdr3_nt: TGTGCCAGCAGCAGACGTGCGGGGGGGCCTATCGACGAGCAGTACTTC
cdr3_aa: CASSRRAGGPIDEQYF

d_call: .
clone_size: .
v_call: TRBV7-8
j_call: TRBJ1-5
cdr3_nt: TGTGCCAGCAGCTTAGCCCGGGTTACCAATCAGCCCCAGCATTTT
cdr3_aa: CASSLARVTNQPQHF

d_call: .
clone_size: .
v_call: TRBV27
j_call: TRBJ2-3
cdr3_nt: TGTGCCAGCAGTTTTATCCCCATACAGGGTGGGACAGATACGCAGTATTTT
cdr3_aa: CASSFIPIQGGTDTQYF

d_call: .
clone_size: .
v_call: TRBV27
j_call: TRBJ2-2
cdr3_nt: TGTGCCAGCAGTTGGTTCGGGTCCTCCGGGGAGCTGTTTTTT
cdr3_aa: CASSWFGSSGELFF

d_call: .
clone_size: .
v_call: TRBV5-4
j_call: TRBJ1-1
cdr3_nt: TGTGCCAGCAGCTTCCAGGGGACGAACACTGAAGCTTTCTTT
cdr3_aa: CASSFQGTNTEAFF

d_call: TRBD2
clone_size: .
v_call: TRBV6-1
j_call: TRBJ2-3
cdr3_nt: TGTGCCAGCAGGGGGACTAGCCGAAGCACAGATACGCAGTATTTT
cdr3_aa: CASRGTSRSTDTQYF

d_call: TRBD1
clone_size: .
v_call: TRBV10-1
j_call: TRBJ2-2
cdr3_nt: TGCGCCAGCAGCTCGGACAGGGTTGTTCCCGGGGAGCTGTTTTTT
cdr3_aa: CASSSDRVVPGELFF

d_call: TRBD1
clone_size: .
v_call: TRBV7-9
j_call: TRBJ2-7
cdr3_nt: TGTGCCAGCAGCTCGGACAGGCTCGCCTACGAGCAGTACTTC
cdr3_aa: CASSSDRLAYEQYF

d_call: TRBD2
clone_size: .
v_call: TRBV7-9
j_call: TRBJ2-3
cdr3_nt: TGTGCCAGCAGCCTATTAGCGGGGTCTAGCACAGATACGCAGTATTTT
cdr3_aa: CASSLLAGSSTDTQYF

d_call: TRBD2
clone_size: .
v_call: TRBV6-4
j_call: TRBJ2-3
cdr3_nt: TGTGCCAGCAGTGACGGGACTAGCGGGGGGGCCGATACGCAGTATTTT
cdr3_aa: CASSDGTSGGADTQYF

d_call: TRBD2
clone_size: few
v_call: TRBV7-2
j_call: TRBJ2-1
cdr3_nt: TGTGCCAGCAGCTCCGCAAGCGGGGGGAACTACAATGAGCAGTTCTTC
cdr3_aa: CASSSASGGNYNEQFF

d_call: .
clone_size: .
v_call: TRBV10-2
j_call: TRBJ1-2
cdr3_nt: TGCGCCAGCAGCCCAAGGACAGCCTATGGCTACACCTTC
cdr3_aa: CASSPRTAYGYTF

d_call: TRBD1
clone_size: .
v_call: TRBV2
j_call: TRBJ1-4
cdr3_nt: TGTGCCAGCAGCCCCTGGATAGGGACAGGGGGTGAAAAACTGTTTTTT
cdr3_aa: CASSPWIGTGGEKLFF

d_call: TRBD1
clone_size: .
v_call: TRBV30
j_call: TRBJ1-1
cdr3_nt: TGTGCCTGGAGTGTCGACAGGGACACTGAAGCTTTCTTT
cdr3_aa: CAWSVDRDTEAFF

d_call: .
clone_size: once
v_call: TRBV27
j_call: TRBJ2-1
cdr3_nt: TGTGCCAGCATGGCGGTAGCAGGGCGGAATGAGCAGTTCTTC
cdr3_aa: CASMAVAGRNEQFF

d_call: .
clone_size: .
v_call: TRBV6-5
j_call: TRBJ1-1
cdr3_nt: TGTGCCACCGTTGGGCGTTCAACAGGCACTGAAGCTTTCTTT
cdr3_aa: CATVGRSTGTEAFF

d_call: TRBD1
clone_size: few
v_call: TRBV15
j_call: TRBJ1-4
cdr3_nt: TGTGCCACCAGCAGAGATCAGGGGGCTGTTGAAAAACTGTTTTTT
cdr3_aa: CATSRDQGAVEKLFF

d_call: .
clone_size: few
v_call: TRBV6-1
j_call: TRBJ1-5
cdr3_nt: TGTGCCAGCAGTGAAGGGCGGGGGGGGACCGATCAGCCCCAGCATTTT
cdr3_aa: CASSEGRGGTDQPQHF

d_call: .
clone_size: .
v_call: TRBV30
j_call: TRBJ2-1
cdr3_nt: TGTGCCTGGAGTGTACAGTCCTACAATGAGCAGTTCTTC
cdr3_aa: CAWSVQSYNEQFF

d_call: .
clone_size: large
v_call: TRBV7-9
j_call: TRBJ1-5
cdr3_nt: TGTGCCAGCGGTCGCGGTCAGCCCCAGCATTTT
cdr3_aa: CASGRGQPQHF

d_call: .
clone_size: .
v_call: TRBV7-2
j_call: TRBJ2-3
cdr3_nt: TGTGCCAGCAGCTTATCTTCTAGTAGCACAGATACGCAGTATTTT
cdr3_aa: CASSLSSSSTDTQYF

d_call: .
clone_size: .
v_call: TRBV6-4
j_call: TRBJ2-3
cdr3_nt: TGTGCCAGCAGTGACTTGGCGGGGGCTAGCACAGATACGCAGTATTTT
cdr3_aa: CASSDLAGASTDTQYF